This TCR beta chain originates from a study of T cells in Graves' hyperthyroidism and ophthalmopathy. Study-level information: Peripheral blood was secured at the point of initial diagnosis, before any treatment.

The germline V and J ends were trimmed by 3 bases and 6 bases, with 12 bases remaining between them. Germline V gene data show CDR1 as SEHNR and CDR2 as FQNEAQ (reference sequence). The CDR3 is made up of 15 amino acids. RNA transcripts were the template for amplifying TCR beta CDR3 regions. Researchers ran a first-round RT-PCR on the TCR CDR3 using the HTBI primer set. TCRdb processed the multiplex PCR reads anew with MiXCR; each CDR3 protein has one entry. The table lists roughly 660,000 distinct CDR3 sequences, around 16% of them singletons. When ophthalmopathy did not progress within 18 months, Graves' hyperthyroidism was considered stable. General study results and limits: Model output signaled ophthalmopathy a median roughly 6 months ahead of onset. Through a model of 13 V-J features, ophthalmopathy was separated from stable hyperthyroidism.

Ten or more counts support this clonotype. What it recognizes is unknown. Material: blood. The origin of this receptor is a man aged 50-60 years with Graves' hyperthyroidism. The genes are TRBV7-9 and TRBJ1-6; tentatively, D is TRBD1 (5 bases). The chain's CDR3 is CASSFAGLRNSPLHF. Here the CDR3 DNA reads TGTGCCAGCAGCTTCGCGGGGCTTCGTAATTCACCCCTCCACTTT. Complete variable domain (other parts from reference TRBV7-9 and TRBJ1-6): DTGVSQNPRHKITKRGQNVTFRCDPISEHNRLYWYRQTLGQGPEFLTYFQNEAQLEKSRLLSDRFSAERPKGSFSTLEIQRTEQGDSAMYLCASSFAGLRNSPLHFGNGTRLTVT.